The clone carrying this T cell receptor (beta chain) was found once. Its cognate antigen is unknown. Produced via immunoSEQ multiplex PCR; TCRdb's table is partial and in-frame only. The repertoire includes a few hundred thousand clones, 80% to 90% of them detected once, and more than 0.8% sits in the top ten. The data belong to a study of cytomegalovirus exposure and HLA in healthy donors. The CDR3 contains 19 residues. Per the germline V gene, CDR1 is MNHEY and CDR2 is SMNVEV (reference sequence). Trimming cost V 5 bases and J 4 bases; bases outside gene matches: 13. Findings of the study overall: First-cohort TCR clusters tended to co-occur in the approximately 120 validation repertoires, a later analysis found. CMV antigen specificity was confirmed in vitro for three CMV-associated chains.

The genes are TRBV27 and TRBJ2-3; 15 nucleotides align to TRBD2. This clonotype was obtained from a woman aged 18-35 years in good health and CMV-seronegative. The sequencing sample was made of PBMCs. The CDR3 spells CASSALPGTSGRFADTQYF. For the CDR3, the DNA is TGTGCCAGCAGTGCCTTACCCGGGACTAGCGGGAGGTTCGCAGATACGCAGTATTTT.